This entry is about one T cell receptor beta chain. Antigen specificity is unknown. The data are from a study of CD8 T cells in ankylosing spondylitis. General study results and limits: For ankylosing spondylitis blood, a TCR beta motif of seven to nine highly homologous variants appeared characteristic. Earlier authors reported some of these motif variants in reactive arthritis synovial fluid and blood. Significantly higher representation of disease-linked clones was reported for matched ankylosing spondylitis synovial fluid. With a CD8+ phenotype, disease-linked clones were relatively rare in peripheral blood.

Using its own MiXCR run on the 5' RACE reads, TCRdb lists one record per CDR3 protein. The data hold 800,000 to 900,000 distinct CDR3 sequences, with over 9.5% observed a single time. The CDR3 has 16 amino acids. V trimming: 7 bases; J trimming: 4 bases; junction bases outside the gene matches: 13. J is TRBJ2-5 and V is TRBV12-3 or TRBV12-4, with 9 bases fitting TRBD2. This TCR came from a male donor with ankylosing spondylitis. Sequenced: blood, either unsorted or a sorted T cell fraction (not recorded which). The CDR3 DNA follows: TGTGCCAGCATGGAGGTAGCGGGGGCTAAACGAGAGACCCAGTACTTC. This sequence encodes CASMEVAGAKRETQYF.